The 21 T cell receptor beta chains below come from one sample, sequenced in a study of T cell responses to AZD1222 COVID-19 vaccine. The data were produced by immunoSEQ multiplex PCR, yet TCRdb's version contains in-frame clones alone and is incomplete. This sample has under 200,000 clones; around 93% occur once, and the top ten carry roughly a tenth. The specimen comprised peripheral blood, sampled on day 0 of AZD1222 vaccination. The receptors come from an adult in good health.

The chain is built from TRBV2 and TRBJ2-1; 16 nucleotides agree with TRBD2. CDR1 SNHLY and CDR2 FYNNEI come from the germline V gene. This CDR3 contains 16 residues. V shed 10 bases and J 1 base; nucleotides not matched to a gene: 4. CDR3 in amino acids: CAIGTSGRVSYNEQFF. The CDR3 bases are TGTGCCATCGGGACTAGCGGGAGGGTTTCCTACAATGAGCAGTTCTTC.

This clone is a singleton in its sample. V and J are TRBV9 and TRBJ1-2; 8 nucleotides align to TRBD1. The junction had 3 bases not matched to a gene; V was cut back by 4 bases and J by 4 bases. Germline CDR1 reads SGDLS; CDR2 reads YYNGEE. The CDR3 consists of 13 residues. As DNA, the CDR3 is TGTGCCAGCAGCCCGGGGACAGGCTATGGCTACACCTTC. Its translation: CASSPGTGYGYTF.

The CDR3 nucleotides are TGCGCCAGCAGCAGAGGGGAAGCCGGGGAGCTGTTTTTT. It translates to CASSRGEAGELFF. This chain connects TRBV5-1 to TRBJ2-2; either TRBD1 or TRBD2 may fit D (5 bases each). The length of the CDR3 is 13 residues. The germline V and J ends were trimmed by 4 bases and 6 bases, with 10 bases remaining between them. Germline CDR1 is SGHRS and CDR2 is YFSETQ. Looking up the rest from reference TRBV5-1 and TRBJ2-2 gives the full variable domain: KAGVTQTPRYLIKTRGQQVTLSCSPISGHRSVSWYQQTPGQGLQFLFEYFSETQRNKGNFPGRFSGRQFSNSRSEMNVSTLELGDSALYLCASSRGEAGELFFGEGSRLTVL.

The rearrangement joins TRBV15 to TRBJ1-1; D not resolved. The V and J ends lost 1 base and 1 base respectively, with 16 bases between them. Germline V CDR1 and CDR2: LNHNV, YYDKDF (reference sequence). This CDR3 is 17 amino acids long. The CDR3 is CATSRVFGVSGNTEAFF. CDR3 in DNA: TGTGCCACCAGCAGAGTCTTTGGCGTCTCAGGGAACACTGAAGCTTTCTTT.

This chain uses TRBV6-2 or TRBV6-3 with TRBJ2-7, with no clear D. The CDR3 runs to 13 residues. Per the germline V gene, CDR1 is MNHEY and CDR2 is SVGEGT. Between the trimmed V and J ends, which lost 2 bases and 5 bases, there was a span of 10 bases. CDR3 protein: CASSYGLLNEQYF. The CDR3 coding sequence is TGTGCCAGCAGTTACGGCCTTCTGAACGAGCAGTACTTC.

The CDR3 region is CASSPPTGGRDTIYF. The DNA for the CDR3 is TGTGCCAGCAGCCCGCCAACAGGGGGCAGAGACACCATATATTTT. This chain links TRBV7-8 with TRBJ1-3, with 9 bases identical to TRBD1. V lost 5 bases, J lost 8 bases, and 10 bases stayed unmatched. The CDR3 totals 15 residues. Germline V CDR1 and CDR2: SGHVS, FQNEAQ.

The J gene is TRBJ2-7, the V gene TRBV7-9, with a tentative D call TRBD1 (5 bases). The CDR3 is 14 amino acids. Germline V lookup: CDR1 SEHNR, CDR2 FQNEAQ (reference sequence). The ends were cut back, 1 base at V and 5 bases at J, with 12 bases in the middle. As DNA, the CDR3 is TGTGCCAGCAGCTTAGATCTGGGGCCCGACGAGCAGTACTTC. It codes for CASSLDLGPDEQYF.

This chain joins TRBV28 and TRBJ1-1; D call uncertain. CDR3 length: 13 residues. Germline assignment: CDR1 MDHEN and CDR2 SYDVKM. V lost 5 bases, J lost 0 bases, and 7 bases lay in between. CDR3 residues: CASSPNLNTEAFF. In DNA, the CDR3 is TGTGCCAGCAGTCCGAACCTGAACACTGAAGCTTTCTTT.

The chain combines TRBV28 with TRBJ2-2; TRBD1 matches 9 bases. Germline V lookup: CDR1 MDHEN, CDR2 SYDVKM. V gave up 6 bases and J gave up 3 bases; unmatched junction bases: 5. The CDR3 sequence is 15 residues long. CDR3 DNA: TGTGCCAGCAGGAGACAGGGGGAGGACACCGGGGAGCTGTTTTTT. Its translation: CASRRQGEDTGELFF.

The chain couples TRBV5-1 to TRBJ2-2; D is unresolved. Germline-derived CDR1 and CDR2 are SGHRS and YFSETQ. The ends were cut back, 0 bases at V and 4 bases at J, with 4 bases in the middle. The CDR3 has 13 amino acids. Here the CDR3 DNA reads TGCGCCAGCAGCTTGGCCGTCACCGGGGAGCTGTTTTTT. Protein product: CASSLAVTGELFF.

J is TRBJ2-5 and V is TRBV5-1; no definite D call. Germline CDR1 reads SGHRS; CDR2 reads YFSETQ. The CDR3 consists of 13 residues. The V end lost 0 bases, the J end lost 2 bases, and 5 bases lay between the germline ends. The CDR3 DNA is TGCGCCAGCAGCTTGGGGGTTCAAGAGACCCAGTACTTC. Translation: CASSLGVQETQYF.

J is TRBJ2-2 and V is TRBV19, with 7 bases lining up with TRBD2. J lost 6 bases, V lost 4 bases, and 11 bases had no gene match. In germline, CDR1 is LNHDA, CDR2 SQIVND (reference sequence). The length of the CDR3 is 16 residues. The CDR3, as DNA: TGTGCCAGTAGTACCCCCGACCAGCGGGACTCCGGGGAGCTGTTTTTT. Translating gives CASSTPDQRDSGELFF. The whole variable domain, remainder taken from reference TRBV19 and TRBJ2-2, is DGGITQSPKYLFRKEGQNVTLSCEQNLNHDAMYWYRQDPGQGLRLIYYSQIVNDFQKGDIAEGYSVSREKKESFPLTVTSAQKNPTAFYLCASSTPDQRDSGELFFGEGSRLTVL.

The V gene is TRBV6-5, the J gene TRBJ1-1, with 9 positions matching TRBD1. The V gene's germline CDR1 is MNHEY and CDR2 SVGAGI. The CDR3 sequence is 14 residues long. V shed 5 bases, J shed 3 bases, and the junction held 4 bases outside the gene matches. The CDR3: CASSPWTGDTEAFF. CDR3 DNA sequence: TGTGCCAGCAGTCCGTGGACAGGGGACACTGAAGCTTTCTTT.

The chain is built from TRBV6-5 and TRBJ2-7; the D is unclear. CDR3 length: 14 amino acids. Between the trimmed V and J ends, which lost 1 base and 1 base, there was a span of 8 bases. Germline-derived CDR1 and CDR2 are MNHEY and SVGAGI. The CDR3: CASSYFGGSYEQYF. CDR3 DNA sequence: TGTGCCAGCAGTTACTTCGGCGGTTCCTACGAGCAGTACTTC.

Written as DNA, the CDR3 is TGTGCCAGTAGTATGTTCAGCACCGGGGAGCTGTTTTTT. Translated, it gives CASSMFSTGELFF. The rearrangement uses TRBV19 and TRBJ2-2; D is undetermined. From germline, CDR1 is LNHDA and CDR2 SQIVND (reference sequence). The CDR3 totals 13 residues. V shed 3 bases and J shed 4 bases, with 6 bases lying between them. Combining the CDR3 with reference TRBV19 and TRBJ2-2 gives the whole variable domain DGGITQSPKYLFRKEGQNVTLSCEQNLNHDAMYWYRQDPGQGLRLIYYSQIVNDFQKGDIAEGYSVSREKKESFPLTVTSAQKNPTAFYLCASSMFSTGELFFGEGSRLTVL.

The chain uses TRBV25-1 and TRBJ1-6; the match to TRBD1 covers 7 bases. Germline loops: CDR1 MGHDK, CDR2 SYGVNS. The CDR3 has 15 residues. Trimming removed 2 bases from V and 9 bases from J; junction bases left unmatched: 7. CDR3 sequence (DNA): TGTGCCAGCAGTGAAGTTGAGGGGGCGGTTTCACCCCTCCACTTT. Its translation is CASSEVEGAVSPLHF.

The rearrangement links TRBV4-3 to TRBJ1-1; D gene uncertain. The germline V gene encodes CDR1 LGHNA and CDR2 YSLEER. The CDR3 has 14 amino acids. Trimming left V 2 bases short and J 0 bases short, with 7 bases between. The DNA of the CDR3 is TGCGCCAGCAGCCAATCCCCAGTGAACACTGAAGCTTTCTTT. This encodes CASSQSPVNTEAFF.

This chain links TRBV29-1 with TRBJ2-5; a possible D gene is TRBD1 (6 bases). This CDR3 is 15 amino acids long. The germline V gene encodes CDR1 SQVTM and CDR2 ANQGSEA. The V end was cut by 5 bases, the J end by 5 bases, with 21 bases between. The CDR3 spells CSVHHGTTSYETQYF. The CDR3 nucleotides are TGCAGCGTTCACCACGGGACAACCAGCTACGAGACCCAGTACTTC.

The chain joins TRBV21-1 to TRBJ2-1; TRBD1, as called in the table, went unchecked against the DNA. TRBV21-1 counts as a pseudogene. The CDR3 spans 17 residues. Here the CDR3 reads CASSKALPGGAYNEQFF. CDR3 sequence (DNA): TGTGCCAGCAGCAAAGCGCTCCCAGGGGGCGCCTACAATGAGCAGTTCTTC.

The V gene is TRBV10-1, the J gene TRBJ2-1; TRBD2 matches at 9 bases. Looked up from germline, CDR1 is WNHNN and CDR2 is SYGVQD (reference sequence). This CDR3 region has 14 residues. V was pared by 8 bases and J by 10 bases, with 12 bases of the junction left unmatched. CDR3 region: CASQLRAGGSEQFF. CDR3 nucleotides: TGCGCCAGCCAGCTACGAGCGGGAGGCAGCGAGCAGTTCTTC.

The chain uses TRBV11-2 and TRBJ1-3; D ambiguous. The CDR3 has 12 residues. V was shortened by 3 bases and J by 8 bases, with 8 bases between the two germline ends. Germline values: CDR1 SGHAT, CDR2 FQNNGV. Here the CDR3 reads CASSLVLDTIYF. For the CDR3, the DNA is TGTGCCAGCAGCTTGGTCCTTGACACCATATATTTT.